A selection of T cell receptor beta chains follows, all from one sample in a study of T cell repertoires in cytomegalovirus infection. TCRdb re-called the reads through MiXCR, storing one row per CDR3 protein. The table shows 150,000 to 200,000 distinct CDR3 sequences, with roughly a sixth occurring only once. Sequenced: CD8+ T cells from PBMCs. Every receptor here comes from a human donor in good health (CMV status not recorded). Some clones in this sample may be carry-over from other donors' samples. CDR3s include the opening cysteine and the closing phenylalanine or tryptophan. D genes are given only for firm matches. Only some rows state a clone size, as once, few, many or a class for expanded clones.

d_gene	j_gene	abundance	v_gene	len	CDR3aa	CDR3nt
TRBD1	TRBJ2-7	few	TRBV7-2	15	CASSLAGDRRYEQYF	TGTGCCAGCAGCTTAGCGGGGGACAGGCGCTACGAGCAGTACTTC
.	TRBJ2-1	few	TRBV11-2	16	CASSLGSVWYDNEQFF	TGTGCCAGCAGCTTAGGGTCGGTTTGGTACGACAATGAGCAGTTCTTC
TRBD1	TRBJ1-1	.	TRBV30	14	CAWSAGTGATEAFF	TGTGCCTGGAGTGCGGGGACAGGGGCGACTGAAGCTTTCTTT
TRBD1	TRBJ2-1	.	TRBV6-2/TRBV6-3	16	CASSSPGTGVFNEQFF	TGTGCCAGCAGTTCACCCGGGACAGGGGTTTTCAATGAGCAGTTCTTC
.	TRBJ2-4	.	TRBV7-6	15	CASSSDGGPKNIQYF	TGTGCCAGCAGCTCCGACGGTGGGCCCAAAAACATTCAGTACTTC
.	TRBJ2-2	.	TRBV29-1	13	CSVEQEDTGELFF	TGCAGCGTTGAACAGGAAGACACCGGGGAGCTGTTTTTT
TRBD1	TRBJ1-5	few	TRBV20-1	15	CSARTGGTGNQPQHF	TGCAGTGCTCGGACAGGGGGCACGGGCAATCAGCCCCAGCATTTT
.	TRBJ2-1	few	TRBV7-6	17	CASSLGVGGWAYNEQFF	TGTGCCAGCAGCTTAGGGGTAGGCGGGTGGGCCTACAATGAGCAGTTCTTC
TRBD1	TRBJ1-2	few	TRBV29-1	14	CSATTGQSNYGYTF	TGCAGCGCCACAACGGGACAGTCGAACTATGGCTACACCTTC
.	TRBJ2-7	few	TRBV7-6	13	CASSSHQGYEQYF	TGTGCCAGCAGCTCTCACCAGGGGTACGAGCAGTACTTC
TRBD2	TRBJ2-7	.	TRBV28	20	CASSSESGLAGRYSPYEQYF	TGTGCCAGCAGTTCCGAATCGGGACTAGCGGGAAGGTACAGCCCCTACGAGCAGTACTTC
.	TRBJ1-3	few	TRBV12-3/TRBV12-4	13	CASSPESWDTIYF	TGTGCCAGCAGTCCCGAATCATGGGACACCATATATTTT
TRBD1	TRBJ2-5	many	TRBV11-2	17	CASSQTGQGSQGGTQYF	TGTGCCAGCAGCCAAACGGGACAGGGTTCCCAGGGGGGGACCCAGTACTTC
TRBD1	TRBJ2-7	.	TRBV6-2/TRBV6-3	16	CASSYQLDRGIGEQYF	TGTGCCAGCAGTTATCAACTAGACAGGGGAATTGGCGAGCAGTACTTC
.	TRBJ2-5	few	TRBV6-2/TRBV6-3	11	CASRGQETQYF	TGTGCCAGCAGGGGACAAGAGACCCAGTACTTC
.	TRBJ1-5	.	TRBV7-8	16	CASSLLVQQSNQPQHF	TGTGCCAGCAGCCTCCTCGTGCAGCAAAGCAATCAGCCCCAGCATTTT
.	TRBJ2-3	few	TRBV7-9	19	CASLTADRPEWGSTDTQYF	TGTGCCAGCTTGACAGCAGACAGACCCGAATGGGGAAGCACAGATACGCAGTATTTT
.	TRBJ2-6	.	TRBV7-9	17	CASSLPDKSSGANVLTF	TGTGCCAGCAGCTTACCAGACAAGAGCTCTGGGGCCAACGTCCTGACTTTC
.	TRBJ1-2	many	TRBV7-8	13	CASSLGAFYGYTF	TGTGCCAGCAGCTTAGGGGCATTCTATGGCTACACCTTC
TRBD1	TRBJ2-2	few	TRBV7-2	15	CASSVTGMNTGELFF	TGTGCCAGCAGCGTGACAGGGATGAACACCGGGGAGCTGTTTTTT
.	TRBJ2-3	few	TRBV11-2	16	CASSFSPGGKEDTQYF	TGTGCCAGCAGCTTCTCGCCCGGGGGCAAAGAAGATACGCAGTATTTT
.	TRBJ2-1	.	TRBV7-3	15	CASSLVAQSRNEQFF	TGTGCCAGCAGCTTAGTTGCGCAATCGCGGAATGAGCAGTTCTTC
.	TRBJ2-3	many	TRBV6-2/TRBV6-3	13	CASSFGYTDTQYF	TGTGCCAGCAGTTTCGGCTACACAGATACGCAGTATTTT
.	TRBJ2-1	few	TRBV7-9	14	CASSLPLQGIEQFF	TGTGCCAGCAGCCTCCCCCTCCAGGGTATTGAGCAGTTCTTC
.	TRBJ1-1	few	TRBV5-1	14	CASSVGSGRTEAFF	TGCGCCAGCAGCGTGGGGTCAGGGAGGACTGAAGCTTTCTTT
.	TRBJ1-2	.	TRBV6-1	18	CATKRGQGAPPPNYGYTF	TGTGCCACCAAAAGGGGCCAGGGCGCCCCCCCACCTAACTATGGCTACACCTTC
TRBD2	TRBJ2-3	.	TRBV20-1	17	CSARDFGPSGSVHTQYF	TGCAGTGCTAGAGATTTCGGGCCTAGCGGGAGTGTTCATACGCAGTATTTT
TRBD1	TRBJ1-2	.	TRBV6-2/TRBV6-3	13	CASSYHRGNGYTF	TGTGCCAGCAGTTACCACAGGGGCAATGGCTACACCTTC
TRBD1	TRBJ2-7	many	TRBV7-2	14	CASTDRGGSYEQYF	TGTGCCAGCACGGACAGGGGAGGCTCCTACGAGCAGTACTTC
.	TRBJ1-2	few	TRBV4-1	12	CASSQGVGGYTF	TGCGCCAGCAGCCAAGGAGTTGGCGGCTACACCTTC
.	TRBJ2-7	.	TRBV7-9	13	CASSPPTTDEQYF	TGTGCCAGCAGCCCACCCACCACGGACGAGCAGTACTTC
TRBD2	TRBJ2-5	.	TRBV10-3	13	CATGTSEGETQYF	TGTGCCACCGGGACTAGCGAGGGAGAGACCCAGTACTTC
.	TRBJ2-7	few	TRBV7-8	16	CASSLGVGTLRYEQYF	TGTGCCAGCAGCTTAGGGGTTGGGACACTTCGCTACGAGCAGTACTTC
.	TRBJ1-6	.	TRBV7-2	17	CASSLGGGSSYNSPLHF	TGTGCCAGCAGCTTGGGGGGCGGTAGCTCCTATAATTCACCCCTCCACTTT
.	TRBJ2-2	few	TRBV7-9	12	CASSFPASELFF	TGTGCCAGCAGCTTCCCGGCCTCGGAGCTGTTTTTT
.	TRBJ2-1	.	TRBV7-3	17	CASSSNPWRATYNEQFF	TGTGCCAGCAGCTCCAACCCTTGGAGGGCGACCTACAATGAGCAGTTCTTC
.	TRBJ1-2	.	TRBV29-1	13	CSVEDPPNYGYTF	TGCAGCGTTGAAGACCCACCCAACTATGGCTACACCTTC
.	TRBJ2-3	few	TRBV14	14	CASSPRGGPDTQYF	TGTGCCAGCAGCCCCCGAGGGGGACCTGATACGCAGTATTTT
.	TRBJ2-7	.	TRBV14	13	CASSQVLTYEQYF	TGTGCCAGCAGCCAAGTCCTAACCTACGAGCAGTACTTC
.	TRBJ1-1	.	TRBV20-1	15	CSASSLGVLNTEAFF	TGCAGTGCTAGTTCCTTGGGGGTTTTGAACACTGAAGCTTTCTTT
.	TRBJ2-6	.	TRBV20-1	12	CSARDRANVLTF	TGCAGTGCTAGAGACAGGGCCAACGTCCTGACTTTC
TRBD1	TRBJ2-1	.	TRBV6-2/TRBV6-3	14	CASIRDRAYNEQFF	TGTGCCAGCATACGGGACAGGGCCTACAATGAGCAGTTCTTC
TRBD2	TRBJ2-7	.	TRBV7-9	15	CASSLVASGGYEQYF	TGTGCCAGCAGCTTAGTTGCTAGCGGAGGCTACGAGCAGTACTTC
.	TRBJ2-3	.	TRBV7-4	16	CASSAPGTLGTDTQYF	TGTGCCAGCAGCGCCCCCGGGACACTCGGCACAGATACGCAGTATTTT
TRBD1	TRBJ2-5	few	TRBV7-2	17	CASSTTGARYIKETQYF	TGTGCCAGCAGCACCACAGGGGCCCGATACATTAAAGAGACCCAGTACTTC
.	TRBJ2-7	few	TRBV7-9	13	CASSRTNSYEQYF	TGTGCCAGCAGCCGCACTAACTCCTACGAGCAGTACTTC